This entry lists 3 T cell receptor beta chains sequenced from one sample in a study of CXCR3-negative and CXCR3-positive naive CD8 T cells. Overall study findings and caveats: Greater hydrophobicity was found in TRB CDR3s of CXCR3-positive naive cells than of CXCR3-negative naive cells.

In preparing the TRB cDNA libraries, 5' RACE with UMI labels was used. TCRdb reprocessed the 5' RACE reads, keeping one entry per CDR3 protein, no DNA. The sample table includes about 89,000 distinct CDR3 sequences. What these receptors recognize is not known. Sample: naive CXCR3+ CD8+ T cells from blood. Stated subset: CD45RO-CCR7+CD27+CD95- naive CD8+ T cells expressing CXCR3 (TNR3+). Receptors originate from a human donor in good health. Some clones in this sample may be carry-over from other donors' samples.

The chain employs TRBV7-3 and TRBJ1-4; TCRdb's D call of TRBD1 is untestable without DNA. Germline lookup yields CDR1 SGHTA and CDR2 FQGTGA. The CDR3 is 16 residues long. The CDR3 spells CASSLGPDTTNEKLFF.

The CDR3 spells CASSFVAAEQFF. V gene TRBV28 combines with J gene TRBJ2-1; TCRdb's assignment of TRBD1 cannot be checked, as there is no DNA. The germline V gene encodes CDR1 MDHEN and CDR2 SYDVKM. The CDR3 is 12 residues long.

The chain links TRBV28 to TRBJ2-7; TCRdb returns TRBD1, unconfirmable since there is no DNA. The germline CDR1 and CDR2 sequences are MDHEN and SYDVKM. CDR3 size: 12 residues. The CDR3 spells CASTDRSYEQYF.